This T cell receptor beta chain was obtained from a study of early T cells in non-severe SARS-CoV-2 infection. In this sample, this clonotype turned up many times. TCRdb passed the 5' RACE reads through MiXCR, listing each CDR3 protein once. This sample carries roughly 100,000 distinct CDR3 sequences, 13% of them seen once, and the ten largest clones take less than 8%. Germline V lookup: CDR1 MDHEN, CDR2 SYDVKM. The V end was cut by 2 bases, the J end by 0 bases, with 11 bases between. The CDR3 has 15 residues. The gene calls are TRBV28 and TRBJ2-7, with D uncertain. Sequencing input: whole blood. The TCR comes from an adult who was a healthcare worker with PCR-confirmed SARS-CoV-2 infection or an uninfected control (not recorded which). Written as DNA, the CDR3 is TGTGCCAGCAGTTTACTTGTCGGTCGCTCCTACGAGCAGTACTTC. It is translated as CASSLLVGRSYEQYF.